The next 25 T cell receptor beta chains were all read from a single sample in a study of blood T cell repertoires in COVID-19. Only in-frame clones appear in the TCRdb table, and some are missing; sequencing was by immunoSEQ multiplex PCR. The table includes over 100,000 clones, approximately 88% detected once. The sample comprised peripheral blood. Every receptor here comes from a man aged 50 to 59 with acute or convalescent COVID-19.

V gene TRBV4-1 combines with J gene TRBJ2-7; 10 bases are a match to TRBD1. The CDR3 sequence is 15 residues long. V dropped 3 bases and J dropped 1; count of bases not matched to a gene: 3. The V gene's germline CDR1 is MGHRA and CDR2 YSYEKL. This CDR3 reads CASSQDRGGSYEQYF. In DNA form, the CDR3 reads TGCGCCAGCAGCCAGGACAGGGGGGGGTCCTACGAGCAGTACTTC.

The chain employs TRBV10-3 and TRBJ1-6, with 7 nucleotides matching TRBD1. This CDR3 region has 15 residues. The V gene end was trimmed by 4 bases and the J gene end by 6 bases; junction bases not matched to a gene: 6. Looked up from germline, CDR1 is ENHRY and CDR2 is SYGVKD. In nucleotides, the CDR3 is TGTGCCATCAGTGGAACCAGGGGGATTAATTCACCCCTCCACTTT. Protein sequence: CAISGTRGINSPLHF.

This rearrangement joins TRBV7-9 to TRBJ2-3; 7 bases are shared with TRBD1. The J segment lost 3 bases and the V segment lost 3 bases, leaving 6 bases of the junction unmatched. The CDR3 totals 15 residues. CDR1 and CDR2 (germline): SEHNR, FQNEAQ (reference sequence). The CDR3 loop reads CASSFGQASTDTQYF. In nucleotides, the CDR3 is TGTGCCAGCAGCTTCGGACAGGCGAGTACAGATACGCAGTATTTT.

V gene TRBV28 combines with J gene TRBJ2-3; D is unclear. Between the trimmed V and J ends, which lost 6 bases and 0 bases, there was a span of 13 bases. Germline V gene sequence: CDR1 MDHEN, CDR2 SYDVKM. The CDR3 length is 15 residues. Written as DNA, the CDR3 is TGTGCCAGCAGCCAGATATCCCCTAGCACAGATACGCAGTATTTT. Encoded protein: CASSQISPSTDTQYF.

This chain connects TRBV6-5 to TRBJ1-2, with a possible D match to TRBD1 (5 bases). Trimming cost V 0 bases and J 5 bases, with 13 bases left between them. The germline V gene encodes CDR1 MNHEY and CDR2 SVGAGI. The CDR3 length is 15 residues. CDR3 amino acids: CASSYSGQGGYGYTF. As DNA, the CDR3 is TGTGCCAGCAGTTACTCGGGTCAGGGAGGATATGGCTACACCTTC.

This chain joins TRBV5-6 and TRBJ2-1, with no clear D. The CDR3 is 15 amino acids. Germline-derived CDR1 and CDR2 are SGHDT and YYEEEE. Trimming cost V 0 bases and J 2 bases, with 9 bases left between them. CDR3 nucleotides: TGTGCCAGCAGCTTGGCCCCCCGTGCCTACAATGAGCAGTTCTTC. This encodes CASSLAPRAYNEQFF.

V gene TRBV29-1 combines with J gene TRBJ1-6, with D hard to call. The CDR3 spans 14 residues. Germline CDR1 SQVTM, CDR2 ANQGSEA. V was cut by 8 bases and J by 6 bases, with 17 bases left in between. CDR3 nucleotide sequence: TGCAGCCCCCCCGAGGGCCCCCGTAATTCACCCCTCCACTTT. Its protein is CSPPEGPRNSPLHF.

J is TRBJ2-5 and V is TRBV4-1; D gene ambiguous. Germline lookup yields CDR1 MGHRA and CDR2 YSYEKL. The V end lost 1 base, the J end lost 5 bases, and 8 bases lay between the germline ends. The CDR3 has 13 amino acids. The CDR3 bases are TGCGCCAGCAGCCAAGGATTCGGTGAGACCCAGTACTTC. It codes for CASSQGFGETQYF.

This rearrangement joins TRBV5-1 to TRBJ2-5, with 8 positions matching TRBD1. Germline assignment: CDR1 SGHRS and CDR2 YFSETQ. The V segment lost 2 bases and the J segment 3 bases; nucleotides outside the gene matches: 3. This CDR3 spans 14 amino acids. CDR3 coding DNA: TGCGCCAGCAGCTTAACGACAGGGGAAGAGACCCAGTACTTC. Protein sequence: CASSLTTGEETQYF. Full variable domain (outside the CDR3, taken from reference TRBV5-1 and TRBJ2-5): KAGVTQTPRYLIKTRGQQVTLSCSPISGHRSVSWYQQTPGQGLQFLFEYFSETQRNKGNFPGRFSGRQFSNSRSEMNVSTLELGDSALYLCASSLTTGEETQYFGPGTRLLVL.

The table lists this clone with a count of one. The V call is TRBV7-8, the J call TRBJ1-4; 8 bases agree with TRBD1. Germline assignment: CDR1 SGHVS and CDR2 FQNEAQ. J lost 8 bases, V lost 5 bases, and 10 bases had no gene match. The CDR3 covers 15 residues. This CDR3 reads CASSRGQGAREKLFF. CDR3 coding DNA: TGTGCCAGCAGCCGAGGGCAGGGGGCAAGGGAAAAACTGTTTTTT.

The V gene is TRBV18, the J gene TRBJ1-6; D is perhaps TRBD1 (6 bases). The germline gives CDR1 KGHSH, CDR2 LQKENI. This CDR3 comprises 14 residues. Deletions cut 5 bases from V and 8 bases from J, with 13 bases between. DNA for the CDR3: TGTGCCAGCTCATATACAGGGAGGGATTCACCCCTCCACTTT. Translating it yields CASSYTGRDSPLHF. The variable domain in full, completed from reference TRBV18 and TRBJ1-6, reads NAGVMQNPRHLVRRRGQEARLRCSPMKGHSHVYWYRQLPEEGLKFMVYLQKENIIDESGMPKERFSAEFPKEGPSILRIQQVVRGDSAAYFCASSYTGRDSPLHFGNGTRLTVT.

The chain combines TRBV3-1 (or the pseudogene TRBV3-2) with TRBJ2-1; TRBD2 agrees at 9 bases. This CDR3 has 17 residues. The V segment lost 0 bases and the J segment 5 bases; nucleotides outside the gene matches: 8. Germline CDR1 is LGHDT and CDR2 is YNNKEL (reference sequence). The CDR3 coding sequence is TGTGCCAGCAGCCAAGAAGGGGGACTAGCCCATGACAATGAGCAGTTCTTC. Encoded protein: CASSQEGGLAHDNEQFF.

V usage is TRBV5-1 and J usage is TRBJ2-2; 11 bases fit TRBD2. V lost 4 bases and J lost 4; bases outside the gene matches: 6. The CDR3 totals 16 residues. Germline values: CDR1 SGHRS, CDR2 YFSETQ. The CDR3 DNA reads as TGCGCCAGCAGCCGTGGACTAGCGGGTCTCACCGGGGAGCTGTTTTTT. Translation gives CASSRGLAGLTGELFF.

Here the CDR3 reads CASSLGGQLGYTF. CDR3 bases: TGTGCCAGCAGCTTGGGGGGACAGCTTGGCTACACCTTC. The chain carries TRBV5-4 and TRBJ1-2; 7 positions match TRBD1. The length of the CDR3 is 13 residues. V shed 0 bases, J shed 7 bases, and the junction held 3 bases outside the gene matches. The germline V gene encodes CDR1 SGHNT and CDR2 YYREEE (reference sequence).

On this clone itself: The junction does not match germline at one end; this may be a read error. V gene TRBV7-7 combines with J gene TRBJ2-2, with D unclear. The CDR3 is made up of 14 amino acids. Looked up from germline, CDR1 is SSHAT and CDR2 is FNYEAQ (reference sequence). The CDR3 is CASSPVVLTGELFF. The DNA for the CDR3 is TGTGCTAGCAGCCCCGTAGTTTTAACCGGGGAGCTGTTTTTT. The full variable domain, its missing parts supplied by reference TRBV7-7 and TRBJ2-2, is GAGVSQSPRYKVTKRGQDVTLRCDPISSHATLYWYQQALGQGPEFLTYFNYEAQPDKSGLPSDRFSAERPEGSISTLTIQRTEQRDSAMYRCASSPVVLTGELFFGEGSRLTVL.

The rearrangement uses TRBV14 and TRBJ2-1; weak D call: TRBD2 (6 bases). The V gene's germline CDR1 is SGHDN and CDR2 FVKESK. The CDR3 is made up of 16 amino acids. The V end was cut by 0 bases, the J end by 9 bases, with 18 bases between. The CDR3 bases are TGTGCCAGCAGCCAAGATTCGGGAGCCGAGTTTCGTGAGCAGTTCTTC. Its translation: CASSQDSGAEFREQFF.

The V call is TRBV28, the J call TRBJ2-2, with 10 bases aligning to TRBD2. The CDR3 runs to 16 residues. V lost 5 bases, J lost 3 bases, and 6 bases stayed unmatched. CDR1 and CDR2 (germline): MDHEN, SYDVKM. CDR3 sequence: CASSKRTSGYTGELFF. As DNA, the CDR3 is TGTGCCAGCAGTAAACGGACTAGCGGTTACACCGGGGAGCTGTTTTTT.

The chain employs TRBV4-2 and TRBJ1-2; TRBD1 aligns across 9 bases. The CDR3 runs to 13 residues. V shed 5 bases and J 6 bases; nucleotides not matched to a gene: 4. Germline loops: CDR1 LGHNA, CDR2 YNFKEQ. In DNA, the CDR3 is TGTGCCAGCAGCTTACAGGGGGCTAATGGCTACACCTTC. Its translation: CASSLQGANGYTF.

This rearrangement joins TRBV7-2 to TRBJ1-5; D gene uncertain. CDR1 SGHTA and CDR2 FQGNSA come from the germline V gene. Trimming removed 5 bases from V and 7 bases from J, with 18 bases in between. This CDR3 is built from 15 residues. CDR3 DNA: TGTGCCAGCAGCCAAGTCGGAGCCAGAGTACAGCCCCAGCATTTT. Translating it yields CASSQVGARVQPQHF.

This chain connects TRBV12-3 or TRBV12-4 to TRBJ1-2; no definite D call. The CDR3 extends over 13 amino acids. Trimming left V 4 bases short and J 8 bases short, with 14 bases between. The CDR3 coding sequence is TGTGCCAGCAGTTACCAAACCTATCACGGCTACACCTTC. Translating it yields CASSYQTYHGYTF.

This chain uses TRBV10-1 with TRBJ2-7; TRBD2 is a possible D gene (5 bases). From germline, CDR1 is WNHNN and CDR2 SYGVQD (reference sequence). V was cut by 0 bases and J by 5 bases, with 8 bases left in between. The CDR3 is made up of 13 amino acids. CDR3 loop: CASSESGANEQYF. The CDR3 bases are TGCGCCAGCAGTGAGTCGGGAGCGAACGAGCAGTACTTC.

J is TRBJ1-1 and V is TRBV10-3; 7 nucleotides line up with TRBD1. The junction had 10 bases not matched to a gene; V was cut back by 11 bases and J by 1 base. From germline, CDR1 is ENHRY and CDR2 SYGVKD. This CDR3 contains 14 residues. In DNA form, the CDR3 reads TGTGCCGTGCAAGGGGGCGCGGGGAACACTGAAGCTTTCTTT. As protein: CAVQGGAGNTEAFF.

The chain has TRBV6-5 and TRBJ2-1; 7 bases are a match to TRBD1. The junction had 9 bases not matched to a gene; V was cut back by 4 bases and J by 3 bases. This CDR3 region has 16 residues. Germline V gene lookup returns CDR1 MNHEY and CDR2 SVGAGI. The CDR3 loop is CASSSRTGSFYNEQFF. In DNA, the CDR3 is TGTGCCAGCAGTTCCAGGACAGGTAGTTTCTACAATGAGCAGTTCTTC.

The CDR3 spells CSLVRGTDTQYF. In DNA form, the CDR3 reads TGCAGCCTTGTACGCGGCACAGATACGCAGTATTTT. V is TRBV29-1 and J is TRBJ2-3; D is unresolved. The CDR3 contains 12 residues. V gave up 8 bases and J gave up 1 base, with 10 bases separating them. Looked up from germline, CDR1 is SQVTM and CDR2 is ANQGSEA.

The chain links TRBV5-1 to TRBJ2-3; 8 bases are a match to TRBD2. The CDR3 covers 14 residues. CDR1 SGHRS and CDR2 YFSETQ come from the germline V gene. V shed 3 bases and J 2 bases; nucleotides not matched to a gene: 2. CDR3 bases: TGCGCCAGCAGCTCTGGACTAGCCACAGATACGCAGTATTTT. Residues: CASSSGLATDTQYF.